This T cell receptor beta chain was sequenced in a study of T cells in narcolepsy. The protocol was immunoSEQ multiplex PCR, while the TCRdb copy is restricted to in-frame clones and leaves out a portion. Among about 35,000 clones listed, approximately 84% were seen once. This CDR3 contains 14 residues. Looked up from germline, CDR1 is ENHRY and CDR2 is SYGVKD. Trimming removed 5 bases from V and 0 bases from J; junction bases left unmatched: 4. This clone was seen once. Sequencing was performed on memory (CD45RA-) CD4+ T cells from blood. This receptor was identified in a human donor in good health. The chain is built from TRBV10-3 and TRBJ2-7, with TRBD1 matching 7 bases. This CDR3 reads CAISRQGSSYEQYF. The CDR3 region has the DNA TGTGCCATCAGTCGACAGGGAAGCTCCTACGAGCAGTACTTC.